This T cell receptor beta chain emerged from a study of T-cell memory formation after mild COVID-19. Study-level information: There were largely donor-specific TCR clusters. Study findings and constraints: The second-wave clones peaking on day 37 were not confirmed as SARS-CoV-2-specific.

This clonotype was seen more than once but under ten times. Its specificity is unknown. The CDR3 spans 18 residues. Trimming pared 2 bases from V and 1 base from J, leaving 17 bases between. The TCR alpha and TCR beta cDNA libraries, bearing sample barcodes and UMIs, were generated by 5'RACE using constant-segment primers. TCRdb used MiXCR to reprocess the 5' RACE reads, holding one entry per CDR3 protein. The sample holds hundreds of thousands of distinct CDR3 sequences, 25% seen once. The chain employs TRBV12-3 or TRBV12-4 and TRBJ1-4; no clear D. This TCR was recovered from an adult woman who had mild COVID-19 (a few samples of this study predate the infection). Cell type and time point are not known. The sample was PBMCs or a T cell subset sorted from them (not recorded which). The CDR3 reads CASSLRWQRRVTNEKLFF. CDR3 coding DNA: TGTGCCAGCAGTTTAAGGTGGCAGAGGCGAGTAACTAATGAAAAACTGTTTTTT.